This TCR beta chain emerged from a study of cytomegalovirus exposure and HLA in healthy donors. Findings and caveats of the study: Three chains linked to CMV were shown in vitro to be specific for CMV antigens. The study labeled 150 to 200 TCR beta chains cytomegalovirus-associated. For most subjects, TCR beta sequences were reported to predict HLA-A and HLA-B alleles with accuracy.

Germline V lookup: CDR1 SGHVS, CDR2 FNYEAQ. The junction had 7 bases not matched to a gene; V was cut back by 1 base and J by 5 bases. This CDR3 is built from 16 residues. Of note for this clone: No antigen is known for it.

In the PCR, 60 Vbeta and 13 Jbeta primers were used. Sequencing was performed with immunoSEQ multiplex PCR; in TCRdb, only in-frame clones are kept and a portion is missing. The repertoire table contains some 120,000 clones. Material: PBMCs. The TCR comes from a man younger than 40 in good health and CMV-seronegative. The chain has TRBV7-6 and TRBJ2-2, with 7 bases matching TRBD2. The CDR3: CASSLGPSGTTGELFF. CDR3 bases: TGTGCCAGCAGCTTAGGGCCTAGCGGAACTACCGGGGAGCTGTTTTTT.